The next 19 T cell receptor beta chains were all read from a single sample in a study of blood T cell repertoires in COVID-19. Repertoires were generated with immunoSEQ multiplex PCR, while TCRdb's copy carries only in-frame clones and drops some. The sample comprises 80,000 or so clones, about 86% of which are singletons, and over 35% rests with the top ten. The sequenced material came from peripheral blood. These receptors all stem from a man older than 75 with acute or convalescent COVID-19.

J is TRBJ2-5 and V is TRBV5-1, with 9 bases that match TRBD1. V gave up 4 bases and J gave up 5 bases; unmatched junction bases: 6. The CDR3 contains 14 residues. Per germline, CDR1 SGHRS and CDR2 YFSETQ. CDR3 region: CASSLNRGHETQYF. Here the CDR3 DNA reads TGCGCCAGCAGCCTGAACAGGGGGCACGAGACCCAGTACTTC.

In its sample, this clone was seen a few times. V gene TRBV6-5 combines with J gene TRBJ2-7; 7 positions agree with TRBD2. V lost 6 bases and J lost 2; bases outside the gene matches: 10. In germline, CDR1 is MNHEY, CDR2 SVGAGI. CDR3 length equals 15 residues. DNA for the CDR3: TGTGCCAGCAGGGACGCGGGGGTTAAAACCTACGAGCAGTACTTC. Protein sequence: CASRDAGVKTYEQYF.

The chain carries TRBV5-1 and TRBJ1-4; 12 positions match TRBD1. The V segment lost 5 bases and the J segment 8 bases; nucleotides outside the gene matches: 4. In germline, CDR1 is SGHRS, CDR2 YFSETQ. The CDR3 contains 14 residues. CDR3 DNA sequence: TGCGCCAGCAGTACCGGGACAGGGGGCGAAAAACTGTTTTTT. Translation: CASSTGTGGEKLFF.

The chain recombines TRBV3-1 (or the pseudogene TRBV3-2) with TRBJ2-2; 8 bases are a match to TRBD2. The CDR3 sequence is 16 residues long. Unmatched junction bases numbered 12, after V lost 4 bases and J lost 8 bases. The germline CDR1 and CDR2 sequences are LGHDT and YNNKEL (reference sequence). The CDR3 DNA reads TGTGCCAGCAGCCGAGAGCCACAGCGGGAGAGGGGGGAGCTGTTTTTT. Protein: CASSREPQRERGELFF.

This clone was observed a handful of times. Here the CDR3 DNA reads TGTGCCAGCAGCCAAGGACGGGATGGAAACACCATATATTTT. It is translated as CASSQGRDGNTIYF. This rearrangement joins TRBV3-1 (or the pseudogene TRBV3-2) to TRBJ1-3, with D unclear. V shed 1 base and J shed 3 bases, with 7 bases lying between them. Germline values: CDR1 LGHDT, CDR2 YNNKEL (reference sequence). The CDR3 is made up of 14 amino acids.

The CDR3 nucleotides are TGTGCCAGCAGTCCCGGGGGATATGCCTACAATGAGCAGTTCTTC. Translation: CASSPGGYAYNEQFF. The chain is built from TRBV6-5 and TRBJ2-1; D perhaps matches TRBD2 (6 bases). Trimming cost V 5 bases and J 2 bases, with 13 bases left between them. The CDR3 runs 15 residues. Looked up from germline, CDR1 is MNHEY and CDR2 is SVGAGI.

The J gene is TRBJ1-4, the V gene TRBV5-1; 8 nucleotides match TRBD1. The CDR3 has 15 amino acids. The V segment lost 4 bases and the J segment 3 bases; nucleotides outside the gene matches: 5. The V gene's germline CDR1 is SGHRS and CDR2 YFSETQ. The CDR3 nucleotides are TGCGCCAGCAGCAATGACAGGGGAGCTAATGAAAAACTGTTTTTT. It encodes CASSNDRGANEKLFF.

The J gene is TRBJ2-7, the V gene TRBV6-6, with 9 bases identical to TRBD1. Germline loops: CDR1 MNHNY, CDR2 SVGAGI (reference sequence). This CDR3 is 15 amino acids long. V dropped 4 bases and J dropped 5; count of bases not matched to a gene: 9. The CDR3: CASSSLDRGGNEQYF. CDR3 bases: TGTGCCAGCAGTTCCCTCGACAGGGGGGGGAACGAGCAGTACTTC.

This clone was observed at least ten times. The V call is TRBV30, the J call TRBJ2-3; 7 nucleotides align to TRBD1. The J segment lost 0 bases and the V segment lost 1 base, leaving 7 bases of the junction unmatched. CDR3 length: 16 amino acids. Germline lookup yields CDR1 GTSNPN and CDR2 SVGIG (reference sequence). The CDR3 is CAWSALGGGSTDTQYF. The CDR3 DNA reads TGTGCCTGGAGTGCCCTAGGGGGCGGGAGCACAGATACGCAGTATTTT.

This chain uses TRBV14 with TRBJ1-2, with D unclear. From germline, CDR1 is SGHDN and CDR2 FVKESK. V lost 1 base and J lost 8, with 11 bases in between. The CDR3 is 13 amino acids. This CDR3 is CASSQVKEQGYTF. The CDR3 DNA follows: TGTGCCAGCAGCCAAGTTAAGGAGCAAGGCTACACCTTC.

Only a few counts were recorded for this clone. This chain uses TRBV3-1 (or the pseudogene TRBV3-2) with TRBJ1-1; D unresolved. The CDR3 consists of 14 residues. Germline CDR1 is LGHDT and CDR2 is YNNKEL (reference sequence). The ends were cut back, 4 bases at V and 6 bases at J, with 15 bases in the middle. CDR3 nucleotides: TGTGCCAGCAGCCCTAGACCAGCGGAAGCTGAAGCTTTCTTT. This gives the protein CASSPRPAEAEAFF.

V is TRBV7-2 and J is TRBJ2-7, with 10 bases that match TRBD1. The CDR3 has 17 amino acids. Germline values: CDR1 SGHTA, CDR2 FQGNSA. V shed 4 bases and J 5 bases; nucleotides not matched to a gene: 14. The CDR3 sequence is CASSSQRAGTGANEQYF. CDR3 coding DNA: TGTGCCAGCAGCTCACAGAGGGCCGGGACAGGGGCGAACGAGCAGTACTTC.

CDR3 in DNA: TGTGCCATCAGTGAGGGCGGCGCAGGGGTGCCGCAGTACTTC. It translates to CAISEGGAGVPQYF. The chain couples TRBV10-3 to TRBJ2-5; D perhaps matches TRBD1 (6 bases). Per germline, CDR1 ENHRY and CDR2 SYGVKD. This CDR3 is built from 14 residues. V lost 2 bases, J lost 11 bases, and 18 bases lay in between.

The V call is TRBV6-5, the J call TRBJ2-7; 9 nucleotides match TRBD1. The CDR3 sequence is 13 residues long. Germline CDR1 and CDR2: MNHEY and SVGAGI. V gave up 6 bases and J gave up 2 bases; unmatched junction bases: 2. DNA for the CDR3: TGTGCCAGCAGGCGGACAGGGGCCTACGAGCAGTACTTC. It translates to CASRRTGAYEQYF.

V gene TRBV3-1 (or the pseudogene TRBV3-2) combines with J gene TRBJ1-1; TRBD1 aligns across 8 bases. The CDR3 has 14 residues. J lost 4 bases, V lost 2 bases, and 3 bases had no gene match. Germline CDR1 and CDR2: LGHDT and YNNKEL (reference sequence). In DNA, the CDR3 is TGTGCCAGCAGCCAAATGGACAGGGCCACTGAAGCTTTCTTT. This translates into CASSQMDRATEAFF.

The chain employs TRBV7-9 and TRBJ1-1; possible D gene TRBD1, 6 bases. Germline CDR1 and CDR2: SEHNR and FQNEAQ (reference sequence). This CDR3 spans 14 amino acids. The germline V and J ends were trimmed by 7 bases and 2 bases, with 14 bases remaining between them. CDR3 protein: CASTLDRQNTEAFF. Written as DNA, the CDR3 is TGTGCCAGCACCCTAGACAGGCAAAACACTGAAGCTTTCTTT.

The rearrangement joins TRBV3-1 (or the pseudogene TRBV3-2) to TRBJ2-2; a weak D match, TRBD1 (5 bases). V was trimmed by 0 bases and J by 1 base, leaving 12 bases between them. The CDR3 contains 17 residues. Germline assignment: CDR1 LGHDT and CDR2 YNNKEL (reference sequence). The CDR3 protein is CASSQDLWTMNTGELFF. The CDR3 DNA reads as TGTGCCAGCAGCCAAGATCTGTGGACAATGAACACCGGGGAGCTGTTTTTT.

This clone was counted a few times. This chain uses TRBV27 with TRBJ1-1, with a possible D match to TRBD1 (5 bases). The CDR3 covers 15 residues. Trimming pared 0 bases from V and 5 bases from J, leaving 13 bases between. CDR1 MNHEY and CDR2 SMNVEV come from the germline V gene (reference sequence). The CDR3 protein is CASSLSRVRGTEAFF. The CDR3 nucleotides read TGTGCCAGCAGTTTATCAAGGGTGCGGGGGACTGAAGCTTTCTTT.

This clone is a singleton in its sample. This chain's CDR3 is CASSLGRGPRQGSSGYTF. CDR3 bases: TGTGCCAGCAGCTTAGGACGAGGTCCTCGACAGGGGTCATCTGGCTACACCTTC. The chain recombines TRBV7-9 with TRBJ1-2; 8 nucleotides agree with TRBD1. J was trimmed by 7 bases and V by 1 base; bases with no gene match: 17. Germline loops: CDR1 SEHNR, CDR2 FQNEAQ (reference sequence). The CDR3 is 18 residues long.